A single T cell receptor beta chain is shown here with its context. The target of this receptor is not known. Base qualities are not provided; no much larger clone lies one nucleotide away. CDR1 MGHRA and CDR2 YSYEKL are derived from the germline V gene. Trimming removed 3 bases from V and 9 bases from J; the gene matches leave 14 bases unexplained. The cysteine opens and the phenylalanine closes a CDR3 of 15 amino acids. Only the CDR3 DNA is retained, 45 bases long and in frame from the first base. The data stem from a study of control samples from healthy donors and cancer patients (dated by TCRdb to the early 2020s). Library preparation employed the immunoSEQ multiplex PCR assay. What TCRdb holds here is the immuneACCESS table cut down to in-frame rearrangements. Part of the clones is not present; checked against another copy, under half of the missing clones reflect an unresolved V gene, and the others are unexplained. This sample gives approximately 150,000 clones in total; approximately 94% of them show up just once. The ten largest make up 12% to 15% of the sample.

The source material was PBMCs. The chain joins TRBV4-1 to TRBJ2-7; 7 junctional bases match TRBD1. The sequence was obtained from a man in his sixties with colorectal cancer. CDR3 loop: CASSQTTGQSSSQYF. DNA sequence: TGCGCCAGCAGCCAGACCACGGGACAGTCGAGCTCGCAGTACTTC.